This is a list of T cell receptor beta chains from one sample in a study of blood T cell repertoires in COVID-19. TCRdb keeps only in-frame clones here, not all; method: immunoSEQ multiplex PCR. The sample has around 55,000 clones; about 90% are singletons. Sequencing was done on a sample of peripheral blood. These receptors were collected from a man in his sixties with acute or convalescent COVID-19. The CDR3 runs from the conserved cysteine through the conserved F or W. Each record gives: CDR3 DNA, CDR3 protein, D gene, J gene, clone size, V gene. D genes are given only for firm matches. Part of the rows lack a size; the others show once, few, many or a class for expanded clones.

DNA: TGTGCCAGCAGTTTATTGTCAGGGCTAGCGGGACAAGAGACCCAGTACTTC; CDR3: CASSLLSGLAGQETQYF; D: TRBD2; J: TRBJ2-5; size: NA; V: TRBV28
DNA: TGTCCTACCGGGGGGCGCGCTGGAAACACCATATATTTT; CDR3: CPTGGRAGNTIYF; D: NA; J: TRBJ1-3; size: NA; V: TRBV5-3
DNA: TGTGCCAGCAGCGTAGGGGCAGGCCCCCTTCATTTT; CDR3: CASSVGAGPLHF; D: NA; J: TRBJ1-3; size: few; V: TRBV9
DNA: TGTGCCAGTATGGGGGGACCAGCGGCAGGTGAAGCTTTCTTT; CDR3: CASMGGPAAGEAFF; D: NA; J: TRBJ1-1; size: NA; V: TRBV5-3
DNA: TGCAGCGTTGGGGTACCGGGACAGGTCCGAAATGGCTACACCTTC; CDR3: CSVGVPGQVRNGYTF; D: TRBD1; J: TRBJ1-2; size: NA; V: TRBV29-1
DNA: TGTGCCAGCAGTCTGGCGGGTTCGATCTCCGAGCAGTACTTC; CDR3: CASSLAGSISEQYF; D: NA; J: TRBJ2-7; size: NA; V: TRBV2
DNA: TGTGCCAGCAGAACACGGACAGAACCTAATTCACCCCTCCACTTT; CDR3: CASRTRTEPNSPLHF; D: NA; J: TRBJ1-6; size: NA; V: TRBV28
DNA: TGTGCCAGCAGCCAAGATCTCACTAGCGGGGGGTGGGAGACCCAGTACTTC; CDR3: CASSQDLTSGGWETQYF; D: TRBD2; J: TRBJ2-5; size: NA; V: TRBV3-1/TRBV3-2
DNA: TGCAGCGTATCGACAGGACAGTCGGAGCAGTACTTC; CDR3: CSVSTGQSEQYF; D: NA; J: TRBJ2-7; size: NA; V: TRBV29-1
DNA: TGTGCCAGCAGCTTGGGGACTAGCGGGCTGGTCGCAGATACGCAGTATTTT; CDR3: CASSLGTSGLVADTQYF; D: TRBD2; J: TRBJ2-3; size: medium-sized; V: TRBV5-4
DNA: TGTGCCACCTATTCGGGGGGGAATTCACCCCTCCACTTT; CDR3: CATYSGGNSPLHF; D: NA; J: TRBJ1-6; size: NA; V: TRBV2
DNA: TGTGCCAGCAGCCAAGATGGGGAGCAAGTGCCCTACAATGAGCAGTTCTTC; CDR3: CASSQDGEQVPYNEQFF; D: NA; J: TRBJ2-1; size: NA; V: TRBV4-2
DNA: TGTGCCAGCACCCGTAGGGCTAGCGGGAGAGGAGAGACCCAGTACTTC; CDR3: CASTRRASGRGETQYF; D: TRBD2; J: TRBJ2-5; size: NA; V: TRBV11-2
DNA: TGTGCCAGCAGTTACTCGCCGGGGAACACCGGGGAGCTGTTTTTT; CDR3: CASSYSPGNTGELFF; D: NA; J: TRBJ2-2; size: NA; V: TRBV6-2/TRBV6-3
DNA: TGTGCCAGCAGACCCGGGACTAGCGGAAACAATGAGCAGTTCTTC; CDR3: CASRPGTSGNNEQFF; D: TRBD2; J: TRBJ2-1; size: NA; V: TRBV7-8
DNA: TGTGCCAGCAGCTCAGCTAAATTCAGAAACAATGAGCAGTTCTTC; CDR3: CASSSAKFRNNEQFF; D: NA; J: TRBJ2-1; size: NA; V: TRBV7-2
DNA: TGTGCCAGCAGTGAAGGCCCCACAGGGTCGGTTGCTTTCTTT; CDR3: CASSEGPTGSVAFF; D: NA; J: TRBJ1-1; size: NA; V: TRBV6-1
DNA: TGTGCCAGCAGTTTAGGCTACAGGGATCAGCCCCAGCATTTT; CDR3: CASSLGYRDQPQHF; D: NA; J: TRBJ1-5; size: NA; V: TRBV28
DNA: TGTGCCAGCATGGGGCCCGGGTCCTACAATGAGCAGTTCTTC; CDR3: CASMGPGSYNEQFF; D: NA; J: TRBJ2-1; size: NA; V: TRBV6-6
DNA: TGCGCCAGCAGCCAAGCGACAGCTGCTTATGAGCAGTACTTC; CDR3: CASSQATAAYEQYF; D: NA; J: TRBJ2-7; size: NA; V: TRBV4-3
DNA: TGTGCCACCAGTCAGGGTTCCTACTATGGCTACACCTTC; CDR3: CATSQGSYYGYTF; D: NA; J: TRBJ1-2; size: NA; V: TRBV24-1
DNA: TGCGCCAGCAGCCAAGACGAGGAGAGCAATCAGCCCCAGCATTTT; CDR3: CASSQDEESNQPQHF; D: NA; J: TRBJ1-5; size: once; V: TRBV4-1
DNA: TGCGCCAGCAGCTTGGGAGGACTAGCGGGAGGTCGCGAGCAGTACTTC; CDR3: CASSLGGLAGGREQYF; D: TRBD2; J: TRBJ2-7; size: once; V: TRBV5-1
DNA: TGTGCCAGCAGCTTAGCGGGGGGACGGGATGGCTACACCTTC; CDR3: CASSLAGGRDGYTF; D: NA; J: TRBJ1-2; size: NA; V: TRBV7-9
DNA: TGCGCCAGCAGCTGGGACACCCCCTACGAGCAGTACTTC; CDR3: CASSWDTPYEQYF; D: NA; J: TRBJ2-7; size: NA; V: TRBV5-1
DNA: TGCGCCAGCAGCCAAGACAGGGGATACTACGAGCAGTACTTC; CDR3: CASSQDRGYYEQYF; D: NA; J: TRBJ2-7; size: NA; V: TRBV4-3
DNA: TGTGCCACCAGCAGAGGTGACAGGGACAGTACTGAAGCTTTCTTT; CDR3: CATSRGDRDSTEAFF; D: TRBD1; J: TRBJ1-1; size: NA; V: TRBV15
DNA: TGTGCCAGCAGCCGCGGGGAGGGAGGGGACACTGAAGCTTTCTTT; CDR3: CASSRGEGGDTEAFF; D: NA; J: TRBJ1-1; size: NA; V: TRBV7-2
DNA: TGTGCCAGCAGCTTAGGACCGGGACAGGGGTCGGGAAACACCATATATTTT; CDR3: CASSLGPGQGSGNTIYF; D: TRBD1; J: TRBJ1-3; size: NA; V: TRBV7-2
DNA: TGTGCCAGCAGCCCCCCCATGGGTACAGGGGGCTCCTACGAGCAGTACTTC; CDR3: CASSPPMGTGGSYEQYF; D: TRBD1; J: TRBJ2-7; size: NA; V: TRBV7-9
DNA: TGTGCCAGCAGTCCCAGACGGACAGAACTTAACTATGGCTACACCTTC; CDR3: CASSPRRTELNYGYTF; D: NA; J: TRBJ1-2; size: NA; V: TRBV27
DNA: TGTGCCAGCAGCCAAGATATAACTAGCGGATCCTACGAGCAGTACTTC; CDR3: CASSQDITSGSYEQYF; D: TRBD2; J: TRBJ2-7; size: NA; V: TRBV3-1/TRBV3-2
DNA: TGCAGTGCTAGTCGGCGGAACCAAGAGACCCAGTACTTC; CDR3: CSASRRNQETQYF; D: NA; J: TRBJ2-5; size: NA; V: TRBV20-1
DNA: TGTGCCAGCAGTCTGCCGGGACAGGGGATAGGGACTAATGAAAAACTGTTTTTT; CDR3: CASSLPGQGIGTNEKLFF; D: TRBD1; J: TRBJ1-4; size: NA; V: TRBV28
DNA: TGTGCCATCAGTGAGGACCAGGGAACCACTGAAGCTTTCTTT; CDR3: CAISEDQGTTEAFF; D: NA; J: TRBJ1-1; size: NA; V: TRBV10-3
DNA: TGTGCCAGCAGCCAACAACCTGGGCCCGCCAAAAACATTCAGTACTTC; CDR3: CASSQQPGPAKNIQYF; D: NA; J: TRBJ2-4; size: NA; V: TRBV3-1/TRBV3-2
DNA: TGTGCCAGCAGCGTAGCCGGCGTGGCAAGCGATTACGAGCAGTACTTC; CDR3: CASSVAGVASDYEQYF; D: NA; J: TRBJ2-7; size: NA; V: TRBV9
DNA: TGTGCCAGCAGTGGACAGGGAATTTTTTCTAACTATGGCTACACCTTC; CDR3: CASSGQGIFSNYGYTF; D: TRBD1; J: TRBJ1-2; size: NA; V: TRBV7-9
DNA: TGTGCCAGTAGGGACAGGGGGGAGAACACTGAAGCTTTCTTT; CDR3: CASRDRGENTEAFF; D: TRBD1; J: TRBJ1-1; size: few; V: TRBV19
DNA: TGTGCCAGTAGTATACCGTCTAAGGGGAGCACAGATACGCAGTATTTT; CDR3: CASSIPSKGSTDTQYF; D: NA; J: TRBJ2-3; size: NA; V: TRBV19